The next 9 T cell receptor beta chains were all read from a single sample in a study of T cells in Graves' hyperthyroidism and ophthalmopathy. Using RNA transcripts as the source, TCR beta CDR3 regions were amplified. The HTBI primer set was used in a first-round RT-PCR of the TCR CDR3. TCRdb reprocessed the multiplex PCR reads via MiXCR and lists one record per CDR3 protein. The data hold 640,000 or so distinct CDR3 sequences, with 14% observed a single time. Input material: blood. The receptors were sampled from a woman aged 18 to 35 with Graves' ophthalmopathy.

In its sample, this clonotype was seen many times. The CDR3 nucleotides are TGTGCCAGCAGTTTGACTAGCTCCTACGAGCAGTACTTC. This encodes CASSLTSSYEQYF. V gene TRBV27 combines with J gene TRBJ2-7, with TRBD2 as a possible D gene (6 bases). Trimming took off 3 bases at V and 0 bases at J, with 6 bases between the two ends. Germline V gene lookup returns CDR1 MNHEY and CDR2 SMNVEV (reference sequence). The CDR3 runs 13 residues.

The count of this clonotype is one. CDR3 sequence reads: CASSVTGAGELFF. CDR3 nucleotides: TGTGCCAGCAGCGTAACAGGGGCCGGGGAGCTGTTTTTT. J is TRBJ2-2 and V is TRBV9, with TRBD1 matching 7 bases. Germline values: CDR1 SGDLS, CDR2 YYNGEE. Trimming at V came to 1 base and at J to 6 bases, leaving 0 bases not matched to a gene. CDR3 size: 13 residues.

A note on this clonotype: One base away lies a much larger clone, so this may be a sequencing read error. The genes are TRBV28 and TRBJ1-5; unclear D gene. The CDR3 is 15 amino acids. From germline, CDR1 is MDHEN and CDR2 SYDVKM. As DNA, the CDR3 is TGTGCCATCAGAGCGACTGCTTATAGCGATCAGCCCCAGCATTTT. The encoded protein is CAIRATAYSDQPQHF.

As concerns this clonotype: The germline gene is not matched at one end of the junction; a read error may be the cause. The rearrangement joins TRBV28 to TRBJ2-3; 9 positions match TRBD2. Germline V CDR1 and CDR2: MDHEN, SYDVKM. This CDR3 contains 18 residues. The chain's CDR3 is CANISRGRDKTSTDTRYF. CDR3 in DNA: TGTGCCAACATTTCGCGCGGGAGGGATAAAACTAGCACAGATACGCGGTATTTT.

The chain combines TRBV7-2 with TRBJ1-2; 10 nucleotides align to TRBD1. This CDR3 has 15 amino acids. The junction had 8 bases not matched to a gene; V was cut back by 5 bases and J by 5 bases. Germline V gene lookup returns CDR1 SGHTA and CDR2 FQGNSA. As DNA, the CDR3 is TGTGCCAGCAGCCTTGGCCCGGGACAGGGGTATGGCTACACCTTC. Protein product: CASSLGPGQGYGYTF.

This clonotype was observed at least ten times. The chain couples TRBV7-2 to TRBJ2-1; D call uncertain. The V end lost 5 bases, the J end lost 5 bases, and 13 bases lay between the germline ends. The CDR3 is made up of 14 amino acids. Germline CDR1 and CDR2: SGHTA and FQGNSA. The CDR3 region has the DNA TGTGCCAGCAGCCCGACAAACCCAAACAATGAGCAGTTCTTC. It codes for CASSPTNPNNEQFF. Variable domain in full (rest from reference TRBV7-2 and TRBJ2-1): GAGVSQSPSNKVTEKGKDVELRCDPISGHTALYWYRQSLGQGLEFLIYFQGNSAPDKSGLPSDRFSAERTGGSVSTLTIQRTQQEDSAVYLCASSPTNPNNEQFFGPGTRLTVL.

The chain carries TRBV6-1 and TRBJ2-7, with TRBD1 as a possible D gene (5 bases). Germline V gene lookup returns CDR1 MNHNS and CDR2 SASEGT. The CDR3 extends over 11 amino acids. V lost 11 bases to trimming and J lost 4 bases, with 12 bases between them. This CDR3 reads CAVTVGYEQYF. The CDR3 region has the DNA TGTGCCGTGACAGTGGGGTACGAGCAGTACTTC.

This clonotype has more than one count but fewer than ten. The junction shows a germline mismatch at one end, possibly a read error. This chain connects TRBV7-9 to TRBJ2-1; 7 bases are shared with TRBD1. The CDR3 consists of 13 residues. Germline CDR1 is SEHNR and CDR2 is FQNEAQ (reference sequence). DNA for the CDR3: TGTGCCAGCAGCTCACAGACAGGGAATGAGCAGTCCTTC. Protein: CASSSQTGNEQSF.

In this sample, this clonotype turned up many times. This chain links TRBV7-2 with TRBJ2-3; D gene unclear. The CDR3 sequence is 13 residues long. Trimming cost V 5 bases and J 6 bases, with 12 bases left between them. Germline CDR1 reads SGHTA; CDR2 reads FQGNSA. This CDR3 reads CASSPRLGDTQYF. CDR3 nucleotide sequence: TGTGCCAGCAGCCCCCGACTGGGCGATACGCAGTATTTT.